This TCR beta chain was sequenced during a study of T cells in women clearing cervical HPV infection. Background on the study: Case blood drawn at lesion detection; control blood after infection cleared.

Points from the study as a whole: Repertoire richness, not evenness, was significantly elevated in CIN3+ cases versus controls. Timing of associations relative to infection is unclear; T-cell subsets were not isolated.

Average input was around 1,300 ng genomic DNA for immunoSEQ TCR beta CDR3 amplification. Clones were read by immunoSEQ multiplex PCR, and TCRdb kept only the in-frame ones, dropping some. This sample's table reports about 12,000 clones. Looked up from germline, CDR1 is SNHLY and CDR2 is FYNNEI. V shed 4 bases and J 10 bases; nucleotides not matched to a gene: 10. This CDR3 is 15 amino acids long. Comment on this clone: Antigen specificity is unknown. Read sequence stops 3 residues before the CDR3 end, and the germline J gene provides the missing end.

The receptor was derived from a woman between 18 and 75 years old with a cervical HPV16 infection that either progressed to CIN3+ or cleared (not recorded which). V and J are TRBV2 and TRBJ1-6; 7 bases fit TRBD1. The sequenced material came from blood buffy coat. CDR3 bases read: TGTGCCAGCAGTGCCGAGACAGGGAGGGGGTCACCC. Translated, it gives CASSAETGRGSP. The full CDR3 is CASSAETGRGSPLHF.